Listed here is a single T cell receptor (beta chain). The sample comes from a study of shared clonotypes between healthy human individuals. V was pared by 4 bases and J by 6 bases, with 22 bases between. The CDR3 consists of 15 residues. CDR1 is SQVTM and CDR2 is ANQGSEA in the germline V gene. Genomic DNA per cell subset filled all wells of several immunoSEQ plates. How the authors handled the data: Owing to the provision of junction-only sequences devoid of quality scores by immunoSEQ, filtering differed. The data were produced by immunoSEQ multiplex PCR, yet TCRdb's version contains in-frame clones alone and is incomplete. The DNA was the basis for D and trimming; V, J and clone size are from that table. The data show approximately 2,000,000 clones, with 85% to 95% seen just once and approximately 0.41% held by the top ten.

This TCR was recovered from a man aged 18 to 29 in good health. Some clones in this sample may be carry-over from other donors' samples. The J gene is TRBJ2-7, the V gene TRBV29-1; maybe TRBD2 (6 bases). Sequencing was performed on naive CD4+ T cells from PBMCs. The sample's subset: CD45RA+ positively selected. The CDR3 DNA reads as TGCAGCGTTGGGCGCTCGGCCCTACGAGCGGGCGAGCAGTACTTC. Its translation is CSVGRSALRAGEQYF.